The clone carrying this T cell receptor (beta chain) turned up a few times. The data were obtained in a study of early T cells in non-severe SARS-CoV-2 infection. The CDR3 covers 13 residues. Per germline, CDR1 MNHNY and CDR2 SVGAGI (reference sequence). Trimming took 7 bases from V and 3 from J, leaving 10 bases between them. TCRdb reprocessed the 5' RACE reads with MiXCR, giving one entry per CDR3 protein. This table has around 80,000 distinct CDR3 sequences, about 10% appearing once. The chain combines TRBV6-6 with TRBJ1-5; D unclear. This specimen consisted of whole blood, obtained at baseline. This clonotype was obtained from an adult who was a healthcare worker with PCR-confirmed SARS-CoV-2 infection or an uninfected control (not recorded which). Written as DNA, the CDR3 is TGTGCCAGCACCCCGGGCAACAATCAGCCCCAGCATTTT. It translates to CASTPGNNQPQHF.